This T cell receptor beta chain emerged from a study of beta chain features in type 1 diabetes. CDR3 length equals 15 residues. The V segment lost 6 bases and the J segment 2 bases; nucleotides outside the gene matches: 8. CDR1 and CDR2 (germline): MGHRA, YSYEKL. For this clone: Its antigen is undetermined.

Study-wide results and caveats: Small HLA sub-analyses could not settle whether HLA shapes TCRB rearrangement. Among patients, naive, central memory and Treg TCRB repertoires appeared more similar than among healthy donors.

Of the isolated RNA, all was reverse transcribed, and so the sequenced material was expressed TCRB transcripts. Measured with immunoSEQ multiplex PCR; TCRdb has only the in-frame clones, and not every one. The table lists some 99,000 clones, about two fifths of them singletons. By way of CD45RO/CCR7/CD25/CD127/CD95/CD27, the CD4+ regulatory, stem cell-like memory, central memory and naive cells were sorted. Populations isolated by sorting all had purity greater than 95%. This sequence originates from a woman aged 18-29 years in good health. The specimen was stem cell memory CD4+ T cells from blood. V usage is TRBV4-1 and J usage is TRBJ1-1; 8 bases are shared with TRBD1. As DNA, the CDR3 is TGCGCCAGCAGAGGACAGGGCACGCCAAACACTGAAGCTTTCTTT. This codes for CASRGQGTPNTEAFF.